This T cell receptor (beta chain) originates from a study of shared clonotypes between healthy human individuals. Naive CD8 cells, CD45RO-negative and positively selected for CCR7, excluded terminally differentiated effector memory CD45RA+ cells. Notes on the study in general: What naive subsets generally showed was a larger estimated richness than memory subsets showed.

The method was immunoSEQ multiplex PCR; TCRdb's version includes in-frame clones alone and lacks a portion of them. The repertoire holds roughly 590,000 clones, with nearly 97% as singletons. As regards this clone: Its cognate antigen is unknown.

Sequenced sample: naive CD8+ T cells sorted from blood. This sequence was found in a woman aged 25-40 years in good health.

The CDR3: CASSLGGPDEQFF. As DNA, the CDR3 is TGTGCCAGCAGCTTAGGGGGTCCCGATGAGCAGTTCTTC. The chain joins TRBV7-8 to TRBJ2-1; D gene uncertain. V lost 1 base and J 8 bases, leaving 9 bases between the germline ends. Per germline, CDR1 SGHVS and CDR2 FQNEAQ. The CDR3 runs 13 residues.